This entry lists 32 T cell receptor beta chains sequenced from one sample in a study of blood T cell repertoires in COVID-19. TCRdb's table, derived via immunoSEQ multiplex PCR, lists solely in-frame clones and lacks some. Among around 340,000 clones listed, roughly 90% were seen once. Sequenced: peripheral blood. These receptors were taken from a woman in her sixties with COVID-19, enrolled during active disease.

This chain uses TRBV11-3 with TRBJ1-5; TRBD1 matches 9 bases. Germline assignment: CDR1 SGHNT and CDR2 YENEEA. This CDR3 has 17 amino acids. Trimming cost V 8 bases and J 0 bases; bases outside gene matches: 11. In DNA, the CDR3 is TGTGCCAGCGGGGGGACAGGGCAGGCGTATAGCAATCAGCCCCAGCATTTT. This encodes CASGGTGQAYSNQPQHF.

This chain links TRBV7-2 with TRBJ2-3; tentative D call: TRBD2 (6 bases). The CDR3 covers 17 residues. Germline-derived CDR1 and CDR2 are SGHTA and FQGNSA. Deletions cut 5 bases from V and 0 bases from J, with 18 bases between. CDR3 protein: CASSKRLGGASTDTQYF. CDR3 nucleotides: TGTGCCAGCAGCAAACGATTGGGCGGGGCTAGCACAGATACGCAGTATTTT.

The V call is TRBV6-5, the J call TRBJ1-2, with D maybe TRBD1 (6 bases). This CDR3 comprises 15 residues. Germline values: CDR1 MNHEY, CDR2 SVGAGI. V lost 6 bases to trimming and J lost 2 bases, with 16 bases between them. The CDR3 is CASRGGAFENYGYTF. As DNA, the CDR3 is TGTGCCAGCAGGGGGGGGGCGTTCGAGAACTATGGCTACACCTTC.

This chain links TRBV6-2 or TRBV6-3 with TRBJ1-4; D not certain. Trimming stripped 3 bases from V and 4 bases from J, with 12 bases between. Germline lookup yields CDR1 MNHEY and CDR2 SVGEGT. The CDR3 totals 15 residues. The CDR3 spells CASSYKGRSNEKLFF. In nucleotides, the CDR3 is TGTGCCAGCAGTTATAAAGGGAGAAGTAATGAAAAACTGTTTTTT.

The rearrangement uses TRBV29-1 and TRBJ1-1; TRBD1 agrees at 7 bases. The CDR3 has 10 residues. Germline trimming cut 4 bases from V and 9 bases from J; bases unmatched to any gene: 2. The germline gives CDR1 SQVTM, CDR2 ANQGSEA. The CDR3, as DNA: TGCAGCGTTGGGGACAGTAAAGCTTTCTTT. Translating gives CSVGDSKAFF.

The chain carries TRBV27 and TRBJ2-7; 12 nucleotides match TRBD1. The CDR3 totals 16 residues. The germline V gene has CDR1 MNHEY and CDR2 SMNVEV (reference sequence). V shed 4 bases, J shed 5 bases, and the junction held 9 bases outside the gene matches. Here the CDR3 DNA reads TGTGCCAGCAGTTCGTCCGGGACAGGGGGCTTCCACGAGCAGTACTTC. Amino acids: CASSSSGTGGFHEQYF.

The chain carries TRBV5-4 and TRBJ2-7; D uncertain. The germline gives CDR1 SGHNT, CDR2 YYREEE (reference sequence). The CDR3 runs to 14 residues. The V gene lost 3 bases and the J gene lost 0 bases, with 10 bases spanning the gap. The CDR3 nucleotides are TGTGCCAGCAGCTCGACATTAAGCTCCTACGAGCAGTACTTC. The encoded protein is CASSSTLSSYEQYF.

This clone was seen only once. The CDR3 DNA follows: TGTGCCAGCAGGAGGGTTGGCTACACCTTC. Protein product: CASRRVGYTF. The genes are TRBV6-5 and TRBJ1-2; unclear D gene. V lost 6 bases and J lost 7, with 6 bases in between. CDR1 and CDR2 (germline): MNHEY, SVGAGI. CDR3 length: 10 amino acids.

The table lists this clone with a few counts. This chain links TRBV7-2 with TRBJ1-5; D gene uncertain. The CDR3 has 16 amino acids. Trimming pared 0 bases from V and 2 bases from J, leaving 11 bases between. Germline CDR1 reads SGHTA; CDR2 reads FQGNSA. This chain's CDR3 is CASSLASGYGNQPQHF. In DNA form, the CDR3 reads TGTGCCAGCAGCTTAGCGTCGGGGTATGGCAATCAGCCCCAGCATTTT.

This chain links TRBV5-1 with TRBJ2-1, with D hard to call. V lost 6 bases and J lost 6, with 22 bases in between. Germline assignment: CDR1 SGHRS and CDR2 YFSETQ. This CDR3 has 16 residues. CDR3 region: CASTRSPGLRGNEQFF. The CDR3 DNA reads as TGCGCCAGCACTAGAAGCCCCGGCCTCAGAGGCAATGAGCAGTTCTTC. The full variable domain, in which reference TRBV5-1 and TRBJ2-1 provide the parts outside the CDR3, is KAGVTQTPRYLIKTRGQQVTLSCSPISGHRSVSWYQQTPGQGLQFLFEYFSETQRNKGNFPGRFSGRQFSNSRSEMNVSTLELGDSALYLCASTRSPGLRGNEQFFGPGTRLTVL.

The gene calls are TRBV9 and TRBJ2-3; the match to TRBD2 covers 9 bases. V trimming: 4 bases; J trimming: 7 bases; junction bases outside the gene matches: 10. The germline V gene has CDR1 SGDLS and CDR2 YYNGEE. The CDR3 spans 15 residues. Here the CDR3 reads CASSSEAGGLNTQYF. The CDR3 DNA follows: TGTGCCAGCAGCTCCGAAGCGGGGGGTTTGAATACGCAGTATTTT.

The chain is built from TRBV10-1 and TRBJ2-1; D is unresolved. The CDR3 sequence is 14 residues long. Germline assignment: CDR1 WNHNN and CDR2 SYGVQD (reference sequence). V was clipped by 2 bases and J by 9 bases, with 14 bases between them. CDR3 nucleotides: TGCGCCAGCAGTGAGGGATATTACGGCGGTGAGCAGTTCTTC. Its translation: CASSEGYYGGEQFF.

The chain combines TRBV19 with TRBJ1-1; D is unclear. The V end was cut by 3 bases, the J end by 2 bases, with 7 bases between. The germline CDR1 and CDR2 sequences are LNHDA and SQIVND (reference sequence). This CDR3 has 13 residues. The CDR3 region has the DNA TGTGCCAGTAGTATTAGTTACAACACTGAAGCTTTCTTT. Protein product: CASSISYNTEAFF.

The chain has TRBV19 and TRBJ2-4; 7 bases are shared with TRBD1. Looked up from germline, CDR1 is LNHDA and CDR2 is SQIVND (reference sequence). The CDR3 loop spans 14 amino acids. The V segment lost 1 base and the J segment 6 bases; nucleotides outside the gene matches: 3. The DNA of the CDR3 is TGTGCCAGTAGTATAGTAAACAGGGGAAACATTCAGTACTTC. Amino acid sequence: CASSIVNRGNIQYF.

This clone was seen just once. V usage is TRBV2 and J usage is TRBJ2-2; weak D call: TRBD2 (6 bases). Germline CDR1 is SNHLY and CDR2 is FYNNEI. The CDR3 covers 16 residues. The V end was cut by 11 bases, the J end by 0 bases, with 19 bases between. CDR3 sequence: CAFRDLGVSNTGELFF. CDR3 DNA: TGTGCCTTCCGGGACTTAGGGGTTTCGAACACCGGGGAGCTGTTTTTT.

The CDR3 DNA follows: TGTGCCAGCTCACAATACCAGGGGGGAGCTAATGAAAAACTGTTTTTT. It is translated as CASSQYQGGANEKLFF. The chain is built from TRBV18 and TRBJ1-4; 7 positions agree with TRBD1. V shed 4 bases, J shed 3 bases, and the junction held 8 bases outside the gene matches. Germline V lookup: CDR1 KGHSH, CDR2 LQKENI. This CDR3 spans 16 amino acids.

CDR3 protein: CASSIPSGGLGETQYF. The CDR3 nucleotides read TGTGCCAGCAGCATCCCTAGCGGGGGGCTCGGGGAGACCCAGTACTTC. This chain joins TRBV5-4 and TRBJ2-5; 11 bases fit TRBD2. The germline gives CDR1 SGHNT, CDR2 YYREEE (reference sequence). This CDR3 contains 16 residues. V dropped 4 bases and J dropped 5; count of bases not matched to a gene: 10.

The chain carries TRBV9 and TRBJ1-1; D is unclear. V was clipped by 4 bases and J by 3 bases, with 16 bases between them. This CDR3 spans 15 amino acids. From germline, CDR1 is SGDLS and CDR2 YYNGEE. CDR3 nucleotide sequence: TGTGCCAGCAGCCCCTCCGCCCCCGGGTACACTGAAGCTTTCTTT. Protein sequence: CASSPSAPGYTEAFF.

J is TRBJ1-4 and V is TRBV21-1; the D call of TRBD1 is as the table states it, not checked on the DNA. TRBV21-1 is tagged as a pseudogene. This CDR3 is 15 amino acids long. The CDR3: CASSNNRGVYEKLFF. The CDR3 DNA reads as TGTGCCAGCAGCAATAACAGGGGCGTTTATGAAAAACTGTTTTTT.

This clone occurred once. The J gene is TRBJ1-6, the V gene TRBV19; D might be TRBD1 (5 bases). This CDR3 spans 15 amino acids. V lost 5 bases to trimming and J lost 5 bases, with 13 bases between them. Germline values: CDR1 LNHDA, CDR2 SQIVND (reference sequence). CDR3 region: CASSLIQANNSPLHF. Written as DNA, the CDR3 is TGTGCCAGTAGTTTAATACAGGCTAATAATTCACCCCTCCACTTT.

The chain is built from TRBV7-8 and TRBJ1-1, with 8 bases lining up with TRBD1. CDR3 length: 13 residues. The germline V gene has CDR1 SGHVS and CDR2 FQNEAQ. V gave up 5 bases and J gave up 4 bases; unmatched junction bases: 3. The CDR3 region has the DNA TGTGCCAGCAGCATAGACAGGGGCACTGAAGCTTTCTTT. Its protein product is CASSIDRGTEAFF.

The CDR3 spells CASLLRGNEKLFF. The CDR3 DNA reads as TGTGCCAGTCTGTTAAGGGGAAATGAAAAACTGTTTTTT. The V gene is TRBV12-3 or TRBV12-4, the J gene TRBJ1-4; a weak D match, TRBD1 (5 bases). The length of the CDR3 is 13 residues. Trimming stripped 9 bases from V and 5 bases from J, with 13 bases between.

The chain combines TRBV5-5 with TRBJ2-3; tentative D call: TRBD2 (6 bases). The CDR3 contains 15 residues. Germline V CDR1 and CDR2: SGHKS, YYEKEE (reference sequence). V lost 0 bases to trimming and J lost 1 base, with 9 bases between them. CDR3 protein: CASSLGEVGTDTQYF. The CDR3 DNA reads as TGTGCCAGCAGCTTGGGGGAGGTCGGCACAGATACGCAGTATTTT.

On this clone itself: Other DNA variants within this sample encode the same CDR3. CDR3 DNA sequence: TGCGCCAGCAGCTTGACAGGGGGCGGCACAGATACGCAGTATTTT. It encodes CASSLTGGGTDTQYF. V gene TRBV5-1 combines with J gene TRBJ2-3, with TRBD1 matching 9 bases. The CDR3 contains 15 residues. V lost 1 base to trimming and J lost 1 base; unmatched junction nucleotides: 1. The germline gives CDR1 SGHRS, CDR2 YFSETQ.

This chain uses TRBV10-1 with TRBJ2-1; 9 bases map to TRBD2. The CDR3 length is 16 residues. The V gene end was trimmed by 0 bases and the J gene end by 8 bases; junction bases not matched to a gene: 8. The germline V gene has CDR1 WNHNN and CDR2 SYGVQD (reference sequence). The CDR3: CASSESGRGGQDEQFF. CDR3 in DNA: TGCGCCAGCAGTGAGTCGGGGCGGGGGGGCCAAGATGAGCAGTTCTTC.

The rearrangement links TRBV18 to TRBJ2-1; 10 nucleotides match TRBD2. Losses at the gene ends were 8 bases for V and 6 bases for J; bases not matched to a gene: 7. The V gene's germline CDR1 is KGHSH and CDR2 LQKENI. CDR3 length: 14 amino acids. Here the CDR3 reads CASDQAGGLNEQFF. CDR3 in DNA: TGTGCCAGCGACCAAGCGGGGGGGCTCAATGAGCAGTTCTTC. Using reference TRBV18 and TRBJ2-1 for the parts outside the CDR3, the full variable domain is NAGVMQNPRHLVRRRGQEARLRCSPMKGHSHVYWYRQLPEEGLKFMVYLQKENIIDESGMPKERFSAEFPKEGPSILRIQQVVRGDSAAYFCASDQAGGLNEQFFGPGTRLTVL.

The rearrangement joins TRBV7-9 to TRBJ2-7; tentatively, D is TRBD2 (5 bases). Germline-derived CDR1 and CDR2 are SEHNR and FQNEAQ (reference sequence). Trimming removed 0 bases at V and 2 bases at J, with 8 bases between. The CDR3 covers 14 residues. The CDR3 nucleotides read TGTGCCAGCAGCTTAGCGGGAGTCCCCTACGAGCAGTACTTC. Protein: CASSLAGVPYEQYF.

The chain is built from TRBV11-1 and TRBJ1-2, with 8 bases that match TRBD1. V lost 4 bases and J lost 3; bases outside the gene matches: 7. This CDR3 spans 15 amino acids. The germline gives CDR1 SGHAT, CDR2 FQDESV (reference sequence). The CDR3 loop is CASSSSETGDYGYTF. The CDR3 nucleotides read TGTGCCAGCAGCTCTAGTGAGACAGGGGACTATGGCTACACCTTC.

The V call is TRBV5-4, the J call TRBJ2-7; 7 bases are a match to TRBD1. This CDR3 region has 18 residues. V shed 3 bases and J 2 bases; nucleotides not matched to a gene: 17. Germline V lookup: CDR1 SGHNT, CDR2 YYREEE (reference sequence). The CDR3 loop reads CASSSRAGGRTHPYEQYF. The CDR3 DNA reads as TGTGCCAGCAGCTCGAGGGCAGGGGGACGCACTCACCCCTACGAGCAGTACTTC. The entire variable domain, with the rest obtained from reference TRBV5-4 and TRBJ2-7, is as follows: ETGVTQSPTHLIKTRGQQVTLRCSSQSGHNTVSWYQQALGQGPQFIFQYYREEENGRGNFPPRFSGLQFPNYSSELNVNALELDDSALYLCASSSRAGGRTHPYEQYFGPGTRLTVT.

The chain joins TRBV19 to TRBJ2-7; 12 bases match TRBD2. Germline V lookup: CDR1 LNHDA, CDR2 SQIVND (reference sequence). The CDR3 length is 16 residues. With V trimmed by 5 bases and J by 0 bases, 5 bases remained unmatched. CDR3 amino acids: CASSYRTSGDSYEQYF. The CDR3 region has the DNA TGTGCCAGTAGTTACCGGACTAGCGGGGACTCCTACGAGCAGTACTTC.

V and J are TRBV6-4 and TRBJ1-6; D is undetermined. The germline V gene encodes CDR1 MRHNA and CDR2 SNTAGT. The V and J ends lost 0 bases and 6 bases respectively, with 3 bases between them. The CDR3 extends over 13 amino acids. This CDR3 is CASSDSANSPLHF. The CDR3 DNA reads as TGTGCCAGCAGTGACTCGGCTAATTCACCCCTCCACTTT.

V is TRBV19 and J is TRBJ2-3, with TRBD2 as a possible D gene (5 bases). The germline gives CDR1 LNHDA, CDR2 SQIVND (reference sequence). Trimming left V 5 bases short and J 2 bases short, with 11 bases between. This CDR3 contains 14 residues. CDR3 sequence: CASSAGWLTDTQYF. CDR3 DNA: TGTGCCAGTAGTGCGGGCTGGCTCACAGATACGCAGTATTTT. Based on the CDR3 plus reference TRBV19 and TRBJ2-3, the full variable domain is DGGITQSPKYLFRKEGQNVTLSCEQNLNHDAMYWYRQDPGQGLRLIYYSQIVNDFQKGDIAEGYSVSREKKESFPLTVTSAQKNPTAFYLCASSAGWLTDTQYFGPGTRLTVL.